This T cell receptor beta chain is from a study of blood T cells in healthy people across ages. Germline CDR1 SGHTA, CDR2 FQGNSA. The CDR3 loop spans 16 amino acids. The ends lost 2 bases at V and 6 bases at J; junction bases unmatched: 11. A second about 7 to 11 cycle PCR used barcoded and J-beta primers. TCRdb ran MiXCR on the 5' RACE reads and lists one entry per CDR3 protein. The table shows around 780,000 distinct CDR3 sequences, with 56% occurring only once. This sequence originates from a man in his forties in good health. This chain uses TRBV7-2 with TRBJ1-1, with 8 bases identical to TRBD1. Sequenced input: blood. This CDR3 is CASSLSGDRRLAEAFF. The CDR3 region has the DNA TGTGCCAGCAGCTTATCCGGGGACAGGCGTTTGGCTGAAGCTTTCTTT.